This TCR beta chain was observed in a study of human T cells and chemical hapten exposure. This sample's time point: patch test 1, 2 weeks after DPC sensitization. The treatment is: therapeutic diphenylcyclopropenone sensitization with weekly scalp DPC. TCRdb independently ran MiXCR on the RACE reads; one entry per CDR3 protein. This sample has 150,000 to 200,000 distinct CDR3 sequences, with approximately 14% found just once. Trimming removed 4 bases from V and 2 bases from J; junction bases left unmatched: 6. This CDR3 has 16 residues. Germline V gives CDR1 SGHKS, CDR2 YYEKEE (reference sequence). V gene TRBV5-5 combines with J gene TRBJ2-2, with 9 nucleotides matching TRBD1. The TCR comes from a woman between 25 and 40 years old with alopecia areata. Some clones in this sample may be carry-over from other donors' samples. The starting material was whole blood, obtained in connection with sensitization to the hapten diphenylcyclopropenone (DPC). The CDR3 DNA reads TGTGCCAGCAGCCCCGGGGACAGGGAAAACACCGGGGAGCTGTTTTTT. Residues: CASSPGDRENTGELFF.